The source of this TCR beta chain is a study of blood T cell repertoires in COVID-19 (dated by TCRdb to 2019 to 2021). As for the study more broadly: Samples from collaborators originated in the United States, Italy and Spain and spanned both the acute and convalescent phases of COVID-19. The prospective study material was composed of cDNA or gDNA derived from T cells, B-cell-depleted T cells, or PBMCs. The dataset comprised deeply sampled blood TCRbeta repertoires from subjects exposed to, actively infected with, or recovered from COVID-19. The repertoires were made available in a free public database intended to serve as a resource for research on the immune response to SARS-CoV-2. Samples came from the ongoing ImmuneRACE study (first 160 participants) plus 1,254 subjects from 6 global collaborators. A de-identified subject ID, COVID-19 status, age in years and sex were almost always included in the sample metadata. Where available, HLA class I and class II types were obtained from metadata supplied by the sample provider rather than from assay-based typing.

What the research found in general, with its limitations: The amount of clinical and demographic metadata varied by source and participant and was provided uncurated.

Each collaborating institution followed its own protocols to collect whole blood in K2EDTA tubes. Collaborator samples were shipped for TCRbeta analysis as frozen whole blood, isolated PBMCs, or DNA extracted from either sample type. To note about this clone: The antigen it binds to is not known. No qualities accompany the bases; no much larger clone lies one base away.

The immunoSEQ Assay, a bias-controlled multiplex PCR, was used to amplify TCRbeta CDR3 regions from genomic DNA. The source study handled its data this way. The number of nucleated cells in each sample was estimated by amplification of reference gene primers within the assay. Sequence reads were collapsed and filtered to measure the absolute abundance of every unique TCRbeta CDR3 rearrangement. Productive Simpson clonality was computed per sample as the square root of Simpson's diversity index over productive rearrangements. The table was pulled from immuneACCESS by TCRdb, which kept in-frame rearrangements only. Such tables lose some clones; where checked, under half of the loss comes from unresolved V genes, and the rest has no known cause. V and J calls and clone size come straight from that table; D and trimming were deduced from the DNA. The sample yields 80,000 to 100,000 clones; more than 65% were counted once. The ten largest make up roughly 4.4% of the sample.

Including the terminal cysteine and phenylalanine, the CDR3 comprises 14 residues. The entry retains the CDR3 DNA only, 42 bases that are in frame from base 1. The germline V gene (reference sequence) supplies CDR1 DFQATT and CDR2 SNEGSKA. At the junction V is shortened by 3 bases and J by 4 bases; bases outside the gene matches: 5. The TCR was taken from a man aged 60 to 69 with acute or convalescent COVID-19. The chain was built from TRBV20-1 and TRBJ2-2; the central 7 bases match TRBD2. The sequencing sample was made of peripheral blood. The CDR3 sequence is CSASIPGGTGELFF. Read as DNA, the sequence is TGCAGTGCTAGTATTCCGGGAGGCACCGGGGAGCTGTTTTTT.